The 16 T cell receptor beta chains reported below all come from one sample, sequenced in a study of OX40 agonist ivuxolimab in advanced cancers. Library generation was performed with the immunoSEQ multiplex PCR assay. This immuneACCESS table, as held by TCRdb, lists in-frame sequences with V and J called but not all clones. Of the missing ones, under half trace to an unresolved V gene in checked studies; the others have no known cause. A total of more than 80,000 clones appear in this sample, under 95% of them only once. Of the sample, under 2% is held by the ten largest clones. The sequencing here drew on CD4+ or CD8+ T cells sorted from blood, taken in a trial of the OX40 agonist ivuxolimab. These receptors were taken from an adult with an advanced solid tumor such as melanoma, head and neck, liver or kidney cancer.

The V call is TRBV7-3, the J call TRBJ2-3; possibly TRBD1 for D (6 bases). Between the trimmed V and J ends, which lost 6 bases and 1 base, there was a span of 14 bases. Germline V gene lookup returns CDR1 SGHTA and CDR2 FQGTGA. The CDR3 is 15 residues long. CDR3 in amino acids: CASSFTGMGTDTQYF. The CDR3 DNA is TGTGCCAGCAGTTTTACAGGGATGGGCACAGATACGCAGTATTTT. The variable domain in full, completed from reference TRBV7-3 and TRBJ2-3, reads GAGVSQTPSNKVTEKGKYVELRCDPISGHTALYWYRQSLGQGPEFLIYFQGTGAADDSGLPNDRFFAVRPEGSVSTLKIQRTERGDSAVYLCASSFTGMGTDTQYFGPGTRLTVL.

The V gene is TRBV30, the J gene TRBJ1-3; TRBD1 aligns across 10 bases. The CDR3 contains 15 residues. V gave up 3 bases and J gave up 4 bases; unmatched junction bases: 6. Germline V gene lookup returns CDR1 GTSNPN and CDR2 SVGIG (reference sequence). CDR3 sequence: CAWSGQGGLGNTIYF. The CDR3 DNA is TGTGCCTGGAGCGGACAGGGGGGACTCGGAAACACCATATATTTT.

This sequence joins TRBV6-1 and TRBJ1-2; TRBD1 might be the D (5 bases). The V end was cut by 4 bases, the J end by 8 bases, with 20 bases between. CDR1 is MNHNS and CDR2 is SASEGT in the germline V gene. The CDR3 covers 15 residues. As DNA, the CDR3 is TGTGCCAGCAGTGGGGCAGAACCCACCCAGGGCGGCTACACCTTC. Translated, it gives CASSGAEPTQGGYTF.

The chain combines TRBV11-2 with TRBJ1-1; D unresolved. Trimming left V 6 bases short and J 0 bases short, with 14 bases between. Germline CDR1 and CDR2: SGHAT and FQNNGV. The CDR3 runs 15 residues. CDR3 sequence reads: CASRPLAGVNTEAFF. As DNA, the CDR3 is TGTGCCAGCAGACCTCTGGCAGGCGTGAACACTGAAGCTTTCTTT.

This clone was seen only once. J is TRBJ1-5 and V is TRBV6-5; D possibly corresponds to TRBD1 (5 bases). The germline V gene encodes CDR1 MNHEY and CDR2 SVGAGI. This CDR3 is built from 15 residues. V was clipped by 4 bases and J by 4 bases, with 14 bases between them. CDR3 in DNA: TGTGCCAGCAGTTCTGGGGGAGGTTTGAATCAGCCCCAGCATTTT. Residues: CASSSGGGLNQPQHF.

The table lists this clone with a count of one. This chain connects TRBV4-3 to TRBJ2-7, with a tentative D call TRBD2 (6 bases). The CDR3 covers 16 residues. The germline gives CDR1 LGHNA, CDR2 YSLEER. V gave up 0 bases and J gave up 3 bases, with 15 bases separating them. Written as DNA, the CDR3 is TGCGCCAGCAGCCAAGAGTATTTGGGGAGGAGCTACGAGCAGTACTTC. Its protein is CASSQEYLGRSYEQYF.

The V and J genes are TRBV7-8 and TRBJ1-2; D perhaps matches TRBD1 (5 bases). Trimming cost V 0 bases and J 8 bases, with 10 bases left between them. The germline CDR1 and CDR2 sequences are SGHVS and FQNEAQ. The CDR3 has 13 residues. The CDR3 nucleotides read TGTGCCAGCAGCTTAGCGGGGGGAAGCGGCTACACCTTC. It translates to CASSLAGGSGYTF.

The chain combines TRBV5-1 with TRBJ2-1; the match to TRBD1 covers 8 bases. J gave up 8 bases and V 3 bases, and 7 bases lay outside the gene matches. This CDR3 is 14 amino acids long. The V gene's germline CDR1 is SGHRS and CDR2 YFSETQ. The CDR3: CASSSEQGGDEQFF. The CDR3 region has the DNA TGCGCCAGCAGCTCTGAACAGGGGGGAGATGAGCAGTTCTTC. Full variable domain (rest looked up from reference TRBV5-1 and TRBJ2-1): KAGVTQTPRYLIKTRGQQVTLSCSPISGHRSVSWYQQTPGQGLQFLFEYFSETQRNKGNFPGRFSGRQFSNSRSEMNVSTLELGDSALYLCASSSEQGGDEQFFGPGTRLTVL.

The chain links TRBV30 to TRBJ1-2; no definite D call. The CDR3 has 14 residues. Trimming left V 1 base short and J 2 bases short, with 11 bases between. CDR1 is GTSNPN, CDR2 SVGIG, per germline (reference sequence). In DNA, the CDR3 is TGTGCCTGGAGTGAAGCGACCTCGAACTATGGCTACACCTTC. Amino acids: CAWSEATSNYGYTF.

The V gene is TRBV29-1, the J gene TRBJ2-5; TRBD1 agrees at 8 bases. The CDR3 consists of 13 residues. V trimming: 8 bases; J trimming: 3 bases; junction bases outside the gene matches: 8. Germline CDR1 reads SQVTM; CDR2 reads ANQGSEA. CDR3 nucleotides: TGCAGCACCCGACAGGGGAGCAAAGAGACCCAGTACTTC. Protein product: CSTRQGSKETQYF.

The gene calls are TRBV2 and TRBJ1-2; D is perhaps TRBD1 (5 bases). The CDR3 contains 15 residues. Trimming removed 6 bases at V and 4 bases at J, with 18 bases between. Germline V gene sequence: CDR1 SNHLY, CDR2 FYNNEI. CDR3 coding DNA: TGTGCCAGCAGGCCTCTAGCGGGGGGTCCCTATGGCTACACCTTC. Translated: CASRPLAGGPYGYTF.

This rearrangement joins TRBV6-1 to TRBJ2-5; D call uncertain. V lost 6 bases and J lost 2, with 1 base in between. CDR1 and CDR2 (germline): MNHNS, SASEGT. The CDR3 is made up of 10 amino acids. The CDR3 spells CASRQETQYF. DNA for the CDR3: TGTGCCAGCAGACAAGAGACCCAGTACTTC.

The chain recombines TRBV6-6 with TRBJ1-2; 7 nucleotides agree with TRBD1. In germline, CDR1 is MNHNY, CDR2 SVGAGI (reference sequence). This CDR3 is 16 amino acids long. The ends lost 2 bases at V and 0 bases at J; junction bases unmatched: 6. The CDR3 nucleotides are TGTGCCAGCAGTTACCGACAGGGCCCCACTAACTATGGCTACACCTTC. This sequence encodes CASSYRQGPTNYGYTF.

V gene TRBV7-9 combines with J gene TRBJ2-3, with 7 bases lining up with TRBD2. The CDR3 is 18 amino acids. The germline gives CDR1 SEHNR, CDR2 FQNEAQ (reference sequence). V was clipped by 4 bases and J by 5 bases; unmatched bases: 18. CDR3 region: CASSSKLTKAGSVDTQYF. The DNA of the CDR3 is TGTGCCAGCAGCTCGAAATTAACCAAAGCGGGATCAGTAGATACGCAGTATTTT. Filled out from reference TRBV7-9 and TRBJ2-3, the complete variable domain reads DTGVSQNPRHKITKRGQNVTFRCDPISEHNRLYWYRQTLGQGPEFLTYFQNEAQLEKSRLLSDRFSAERPKGSFSTLEIQRTEQGDSAMYLCASSSKLTKAGSVDTQYFGPGTRLTVL.

J is TRBJ2-3 and V is TRBV5-4, with D tentatively TRBD2 (6 bases). The CDR3 is 14 residues long. Per the germline V gene, CDR1 is SGHNT and CDR2 is YYREEE (reference sequence). Between the trimmed V and J ends, which lost 2 bases and 5 bases, there was a span of 12 bases. CDR3 nucleotides: TGTGCCAGCAGCTTTTCGGGAGTGGTAGATACGCAGTATTTT. This sequence encodes CASSFSGVVDTQYF.

This chain uses TRBV27 with TRBJ1-2; TRBD1 might be the D (6 bases). Germline lookup yields CDR1 MNHEY and CDR2 SMNVEV (reference sequence). The CDR3 contains 12 residues. V shed 8 bases and J shed 8 bases, with 15 bases lying between them. The CDR3 here is CASRRGAGGYTF. CDR3 sequence (DNA): TGTGCCAGCCGAAGGGGGGCTGGGGGCTACACCTTC.